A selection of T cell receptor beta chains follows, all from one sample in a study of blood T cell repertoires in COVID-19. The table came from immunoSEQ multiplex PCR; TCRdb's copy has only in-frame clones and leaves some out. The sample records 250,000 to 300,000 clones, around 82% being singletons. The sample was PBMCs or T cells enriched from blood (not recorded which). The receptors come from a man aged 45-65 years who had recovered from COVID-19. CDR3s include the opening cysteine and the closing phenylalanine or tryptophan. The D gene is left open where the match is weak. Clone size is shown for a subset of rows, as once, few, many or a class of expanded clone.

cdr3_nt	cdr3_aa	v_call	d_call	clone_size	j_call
TGTGCCAGCAGCGGGCGGACAGGGGGATACACTGAAGCTTTCTTT	CASSGRTGGYTEAFF	TRBV9	TRBD1	.	TRBJ1-1
TGCGCCAGCAGCGGGGGGACAGGCGCGAACACTGAAGCTTTCTTT	CASSGGTGANTEAFF	TRBV5-1	TRBD1	.	TRBJ1-1
TGTGCCAGCAGTGGGCTAGCGGGAGGGCGACTTTGGGACAATGAGCAGTTCTTC	CASSGLAGGRLWDNEQFF	TRBV6-2/TRBV6-3	TRBD2	.	TRBJ2-1
TGTGCCAGCTCGACTTCCTTGAGGCAAGAGACCCAGTACTTC	CASSTSLRQETQYF	TRBV6-5	.	.	TRBJ2-5
TGTGCCATCAGTGAGTCTAGGGGGCCTTCGAATTCACCCCTCCACTTT	CAISESRGPSNSPLHF	TRBV10-3	TRBD1	.	TRBJ1-6
TGTGCCAGTAGGAGCTACAGGGAGAACACTGAAGCTTTCTTT	CASRSYRENTEAFF	TRBV19	.	.	TRBJ1-1
TGTGCCAGCAGCTTCACGAGGTCAACCGGGGAGCTGTTTTTT	CASSFTRSTGELFF	TRBV11-3	.	medium-sized	TRBJ2-2
TGTGCCAGCAGCGGCGGTAGCACAGATACGCAGTATTTT	CASSGGSTDTQYF	TRBV11-3	.	.	TRBJ2-3
TGTGCCAGCAGCTCACTCACGGGGGGTTGGTTGGACAATGAGCAGTTCTTC	CASSSLTGGWLDNEQFF	TRBV7-8	TRBD2	.	TRBJ2-1
TGCGCCAGCAGTGAATGGCAGGCTGGGTACGAGCAGTACTTC	CASSEWQAGYEQYF	TRBV10-2	.	.	TRBJ2-7
TGTGCCACCAGCCCGGACAGGGGAGGCGAGCAGTACTTC	CATSPDRGGEQYF	TRBV15	TRBD1	.	TRBJ2-7
TGTGCCAGCAGTCTCCCAAACGCAGGGAAGGCCTACGAGCAGTACTTC	CASSLPNAGKAYEQYF	TRBV28	.	.	TRBJ2-7
TGCGCCAGCAGCGAGGACAGAGCAGAAGCTTTCTTT	CASSEDRAEAFF	TRBV5-1	.	.	TRBJ1-1
TGTGCCAGCTCACCGGGCACTAGCGGGATCACAGATACGCAGTATTTT	CASSPGTSGITDTQYF	TRBV18	TRBD2	.	TRBJ2-3
TGTGCCAGCAGCTTAAGGGGGCCTAAGAGTTACGAGCAGTACTTC	CASSLRGPKSYEQYF	TRBV7-9	TRBD1	.	TRBJ2-7
TGTGCCAGCATTAGGGACAGGGGAGGAACTGAAGCTTTCTTT	CASIRDRGGTEAFF	TRBV6-5	TRBD1	.	TRBJ1-1
TGTGCCAGCAGCCGGGCTCCGGGACTAGCGTATGAGCAGTTCTTC	CASSRAPGLAYEQFF	TRBV7-6	TRBD2	.	TRBJ2-1
TGTGCCAGCTCACCAGGGGGGGCGGCCTACGAGCAGTACTTC	CASSPGGAAYEQYF	TRBV18	.	few	TRBJ2-7
TGTGCCAGCAGCCAAGCTGGACTATCCTACAATGAGCAGTTCTTC	CASSQAGLSYNEQFF	TRBV7-8	.	.	TRBJ2-1
TGTGCCAGCTCACCACCAGAAGCGGTGGGGGGCATTCAGTACTTC	CASSPPEAVGGIQYF	TRBV18	.	.	TRBJ2-4
TGTGCCAGCAGCTTGGGAGAGTCGATTGCAACTAATGAAAAACTGTTTTTT	CASSLGESIATNEKLFF	TRBV5-4	.	.	TRBJ1-4
TGCAGCCCACCCCCGGGACTAGCGGGACGAATCGGTCTCTACAATGAGCAGTTCTTC	CSPPPGLAGRIGLYNEQFF	TRBV29-1	TRBD2	once	TRBJ2-1
TGTGCCAGCAGTTTTCACGGGAGAAACATTCAGTACTTC	CASSFHGRNIQYF	TRBV27	.	.	TRBJ2-4
TGCGCCAGCAGCGTGGGACTAGCGGGGGGACAAGAGACCCAGTACTTC	CASSVGLAGGQETQYF	TRBV5-1	TRBD2	.	TRBJ2-5
TGCGCCAGCAGCTCCAGTGAACGCTATGGCTACACCTTC	CASSSSERYGYTF	TRBV5-1	.	.	TRBJ1-2
TGTGCCAGCAGTAGGGCAGGGGGAACCCTCGAGCAGTACTTC	CASSRAGGTLEQYF	TRBV27	TRBD1	.	TRBJ2-7
TGTGCCAGCAGCTTAATGAGCTCTGGAAACACCATATATTTT	CASSLMSSGNTIYF	TRBV7-9	.	.	TRBJ1-3
TGCGCCAGCAGTCCCGGGACAGGGAGCAATCAGCCCCAGCATTTT	CASSPGTGSNQPQHF	TRBV5-1	TRBD1	.	TRBJ1-5
TGTGCCAGCAGCCCTAGGGACAGGGACCCTAATGAGCAGTTCTTC	CASSPRDRDPNEQFF	TRBV3-1/TRBV3-2	TRBD1	few	TRBJ2-1
TGTGCCACCAGCAGAGGGGGTAGCGGGAGGGCCTACGAGCAGTACTTC	CATSRGGSGRAYEQYF	TRBV15	TRBD2	.	TRBJ2-7
TGTGCCAGCAGCCTGGTGGGCAGCACAACTAATGAAAAACTGTTTTTT	CASSLVGSTTNEKLFF	TRBV5-8	.	once	TRBJ1-4
TGCGCCAGCAGCTTACTACAGGGAAGCTCTGGAAACACCATATATTTT	CASSLLQGSSGNTIYF	TRBV5-1	.	.	TRBJ1-3
TGTGCCAGCAGCGTGACAGGGAACACCGGGGAGCTGTTTTTT	CASSVTGNTGELFF	TRBV9	.	.	TRBJ2-2
.	CASSLKGSSFLSSGQETQYF	TRBV18	.	once	TRBJ2-5
TGTGCCAGCAGCTTACACCCAGCGGGAGGGGGCAGTGAGCAGTTCTTC	CASSLHPAGGGSEQFF	TRBV7-2	TRBD2	few	TRBJ2-1
TGTGCCAGCAGCCGGGGGGGTAACTATGGCTACACCTTC	CASSRGGNYGYTF	TRBV12-3/TRBV12-4	.	.	TRBJ1-2
TGTGCCAGCAGCCCCCACGGTGGGACAACAGATACGCAGTATTTT	CASSPHGGTTDTQYF	TRBV7-3	.	.	TRBJ2-3
TGTGCCAGCAGTTTACGACTAGCGGGGTTCTACAATGAGCAGTTCTTC	CASSLRLAGFYNEQFF	TRBV27	TRBD2	.	TRBJ2-1
TGCAGCGTTGCCTGGGCGGGGGCCTACGAGCAGTACTTC	CSVAWAGAYEQYF	TRBV29-1	TRBD2	.	TRBJ2-7
TGTGCCAGCAGCGTCTATAACACTGAAGCTTTCTTT	CASSVYNTEAFF	TRBV3-1/TRBV3-2	.	.	TRBJ1-1
TGCGCCAGCAGCTCTGGACTAGCGGGAGTTGATGAGCAGTTCTTC	CASSSGLAGVDEQFF	TRBV4-1	TRBD2	.	TRBJ2-1
TGTGCCATCAGTGAAACAGGGGGGAACTATGGCTACACCTTC	CAISETGGNYGYTF	TRBV10-3	TRBD1	.	TRBJ1-2
TGTGCCAGCAGCTTGGGTCCGGCAGGGGGCTCCTACGAGCAGTACTTC	CASSLGPAGGSYEQYF	TRBV5-6	TRBD1	once	TRBJ2-7
TGTGCCAGCACCCCCCTCGCGGCGGGAGTCCACGAGCAGTACTTC	CASTPLAAGVHEQYF	TRBV27	TRBD2	.	TRBJ2-7
TGCAGCGTTGAATCCGTAACTAGCGCGATTACCGGGGAGCTGTTTTTT	CSVESVTSAITGELFF	TRBV29-1	TRBD2	.	TRBJ2-2
TGTGCCAGTAGTCGGACAGTGACCTACGAGCAGTACTTC	CASSRTVTYEQYF	TRBV19	.	.	TRBJ2-7
TGTGCCAGCTCACCAGGACAGGCCTCCTATAATTCACCCCTCCACTTT	CASSPGQASYNSPLHF	TRBV18	TRBD1	.	TRBJ1-6
TGTGCCAGCAGCCGAGGGGACAATGTGGACTATGGCTACACCTTC	CASSRGDNVDYGYTF	TRBV9	.	.	TRBJ1-2